The 20 T cell receptor beta chains below all came from one sample that was sequenced in a study of regulatory T cells in long-lasting Graves disease. HTBI primers from iRepertoire and Arm-PCR of CDR3 regions yielded the TCR beta libraries. TCRdb redid the calling of the multiplex PCR reads with MiXCR, one entry per CDR3 protein. The top ten clones hold about 11% of a sample with some 450,000 distinct CDR3 sequences, about 15% of them seen once. Specified time point: newly diagnosed GD, antithyroid drugs for less than 3 months. Isolated PBMC RNA provided the starting material for the TCR library. These data were also filed under a second study, of T cells in Graves' hyperthyroidism and ophthalmopathy.

This specimen consisted of peripheral blood mononuclear cells (PBMCs), obtained at new diagnosis, from a patient treated with antithyroid drugs. These receptors came from a woman in her 30s with Graves disease.

This clonotype came up many times. This chain links TRBV7-9 with TRBJ2-5; D uncertain. V gave up 6 bases and J gave up 3 bases, with 11 bases separating them. Per the germline V gene, CDR1 is SEHNR and CDR2 is FQNEAQ (reference sequence). The CDR3 covers 13 residues. DNA of the CDR3: TGTGCCAGCAGTCTAAATACCAAAGAGACCCAGTACTTC. Its protein product is CASSLNTKETQYF.

This clonotype was observed many times. CDR3 amino acids: CASSLDSYTTDTQYF. CDR3 DNA: TGTGCCAGCAGCTTAGACTCTTATACCACAGATACGCAGTATTTT. The V gene is TRBV7-2, the J gene TRBJ2-3; D is unresolved. The V end was cut by 1 base, the J end by 2 bases, with 10 bases between. Germline-derived CDR1 and CDR2 are SGHTA and FQGNSA. CDR3 length equals 15 residues.

The chain combines TRBV20-1 with TRBJ2-7; 11 bases align to TRBD2. This CDR3 has 16 residues. The V gene end was trimmed by 5 bases and the J gene end by 5 bases; junction bases not matched to a gene: 14. CDR1 and CDR2 (germline): DFQATT, SNEGSKA (reference sequence). CDR3 sequence reads: CSALPKTSGIDDEQYF. Written as DNA, the CDR3 is TGCAGTGCTCTACCTAAGACTAGCGGGATAGATGACGAGCAGTACTTC.

This clonotype was observed a handful of times. The chain carries TRBV5-1 and TRBJ2-1; no firm D call. V gave up 0 bases and J gave up 7 bases, with 5 bases separating them. The germline CDR1 and CDR2 sequences are SGHRS and YFSETQ. This CDR3 has 12 amino acids. The CDR3 loop reads CASSLVKNEQFF. The CDR3 coding sequence is TGCGCCAGCAGCTTGGTCAAGAATGAGCAGTTCTTC. Looking up the rest from reference TRBV5-1 and TRBJ2-1 gives the full variable domain: KAGVTQTPRYLIKTRGQQVTLSCSPISGHRSVSWYQQTPGQGLQFLFEYFSETQRNKGNFPGRFSGRQFSNSRSEMNVSTLELGDSALYLCASSLVKNEQFFGPGTRLTVL.

The sample holds a few counts of this clonotype. The chain is built from TRBV4-1 and TRBJ2-7; no definite D call. The CDR3 has 15 residues. Germline V CDR1 and CDR2: MGHRA, YSYEKL. With 0 bases removed from V and 2 bases from J, the gap between germline ends came to 11 bases. The CDR3 sequence is CASSQEPSAAYEQYF. CDR3 nucleotide sequence: TGCGCCAGCAGCCAAGAGCCAAGCGCGGCCTACGAGCAGTACTTC.

This clonotype was observed at least ten times. This rearrangement joins TRBV5-1 to TRBJ1-1, with a tentative D call TRBD1 (5 bases). CDR3 length: 14 amino acids. CDR1 and CDR2 from the germline V gene are SGHRS and YFSETQ. Trimming stripped 4 bases from V and 5 bases from J, with 15 bases between. The CDR3 sequence is CASSGEVRTTEAFF. The CDR3 DNA reads as TGCGCCAGCAGCGGAGAGGTCCGGACAACTGAAGCTTTCTTT.

The chain is built from TRBV12-3 or TRBV12-4 and TRBJ1-6, with 8 bases aligning to TRBD1. The length of the CDR3 is 14 residues. V was clipped by 6 bases and J by 12 bases; unmatched bases: 10. This CDR3 reads CASSTTGVVGPLHF. In DNA, the CDR3 is TGTGCCAGCAGCACGACAGGGGTAGTTGGACCCCTCCACTTT.

The chain recombines TRBV27 with TRBJ1-5; no definite D call. Germline-derived CDR1 and CDR2 are MNHEY and SMNVEV (reference sequence). This CDR3 comprises 14 residues. Trimming removed 3 bases from V and 0 bases from J, with 6 bases in between. In nucleotides, the CDR3 is TGTGCCAGCAGTTTCGGGTCTAGCAATCAGCCCCAGCATTTT. Translated, it gives CASSFGSSNQPQHF.

The genes are TRBV10-2 and TRBJ1-1, with D maybe TRBD1 (6 bases). The CDR3 totals 15 residues. Per germline, CDR1 WSHSY and CDR2 SAAADI. V was pared by 8 bases and J by 0 bases, with 16 bases between. The CDR3 region is CASGGFTGMNTEAFF. In DNA, the CDR3 is TGCGCCAGCGGGGGCTTTACAGGTATGAACACTGAAGCTTTCTTT.

This clonotype was detected ten times or more. The chain employs TRBV11-2 and TRBJ1-3; D is ambiguous. This CDR3 spans 13 amino acids. CDR1 is SGHAT and CDR2 is FQNNGV in the germline V gene. Trimming took 7 bases from V and 0 from J, leaving 7 bases between them. The CDR3 is CASKISSGNTIYF. For the CDR3, the DNA is TGTGCCAGCAAAATATCCTCTGGAAACACCATATATTTT.

This clonotype came up many times. This sequence joins TRBV2 and TRBJ2-1; no definite D call. The CDR3 is 15 amino acids. Germline CDR1 and CDR2: SNHLY and FYNNEI. The ends were cut back, 8 bases at V and 4 bases at J, with 18 bases in the middle. This CDR3 is CASRPRIGDYNEQFF. The CDR3 nucleotides read TGTGCCAGCCGCCCGAGAATAGGAGATTACAATGAGCAGTTCTTC.

With respect to this clonotype: This sequence may be a read error, since a much larger clone differs from it by one base. The chain is built from TRBV12-3 or TRBV12-4 and TRBJ1-1; D gene ambiguous. The CDR3 is 14 amino acids. The CDR3 DNA reads as TGTGCCGGCAGTCAGTATGAAATGAACACTGAAGCTTTCTTT. Translating gives CAGSQYEMNTEAFF.

A remark on this clonotype: This clone may be a read error of a much larger clone one base away. The chain links TRBV5-5 to TRBJ2-7, with a possible D match to TRBD1 (5 bases). Germline lookup yields CDR1 SGHKS and CDR2 YYEKEE (reference sequence). This CDR3 spans 14 amino acids. The CDR3 spells CTSSFQPTGGEQYF. CDR3 nucleotide sequence: TGTACCAGCAGCTTCCAACCCACAGGCGGCGAGCAGTACTTC.

This clonotype was counted many times. The chain is built from TRBV13 and TRBJ2-1; unclear D gene. CDR3 length: 16 amino acids. The ends were cut back, 1 base at V and 0 bases at J, with 10 bases in the middle. Germline CDR1 and CDR2: PRHDT and FYEKMQ (reference sequence). CDR3 in amino acids: CASSLADVSSYNEQFF. CDR3 sequence (DNA): TGTGCCAGCAGCTTAGCGGACGTCAGCTCCTACAATGAGCAGTTCTTC.

The chain employs TRBV27 and TRBJ2-3; tentatively, D is TRBD2 (6 bases). V was pared by 8 bases and J by 0 bases, with 15 bases between. This CDR3 is 15 amino acids long. CDR1 and CDR2 (germline): MNHEY, SMNVEV (reference sequence). CDR3 in amino acids: CASSRGAVSTDTQYF. For the CDR3, the DNA is TGTGCCAGCTCGCGGGGTGCGGTTAGCACAGATACGCAGTATTTT.

This clonotype was counted ten times or more. Its ends do not fully match the called genes, so a read error is possible. The chain joins TRBV27 to TRBJ1-2, with 12 bases lining up with TRBD1. The CDR3 consists of 17 residues. The germline gives CDR1 MNHEY, CDR2 SMNVEV (reference sequence). Written as DNA, the CDR3 is TGTGCCAGCAGTCCAGGCCCGGGACAGGGGGCTAATTATGGCTACACCTTC. Its protein product is CASSPGPGQGANYGYTF.

This clonotype was seen repeatedly, ten times or more. The chain links TRBV28 to TRBJ1-1; perhaps TRBD1 as D (5 bases). Germline assignment: CDR1 MDHEN and CDR2 SYDVKM. The V gene lost 1 base and the J gene lost 4 bases, with 10 bases spanning the gap. The CDR3 is 14 residues long. The CDR3: CASSLSGGVTEAFF. The CDR3 region has the DNA TGTGCCAGCAGTTTATCAGGAGGGGTCACTGAAGCTTTCTTT.

This rearrangement joins TRBV11-2 to TRBJ2-1, with 14 bases fitting TRBD2. Germline values: CDR1 SGHAT, CDR2 FQNNGV. V shed 3 bases and J 6 bases; nucleotides not matched to a gene: 10. This CDR3 comprises 18 residues. CDR3 sequence reads: CASSFYGTSGSRLNEQFF. The CDR3 nucleotides read TGTGCCAGCAGCTTTTATGGGACTAGCGGGAGCAGACTCAATGAGCAGTTCTTC.

This clonotype has at least ten counts. This sequence joins TRBV30 and TRBJ2-3, with a weak D call TRBD2 (5 bases). The ends were cut back, 2 bases at V and 5 bases at J, with 14 bases in the middle. Germline loops: CDR1 GTSNPN, CDR2 SVGIG (reference sequence). This CDR3 spans 14 amino acids. The CDR3 protein is CAWSWSRAGDTQYF. CDR3 sequence (DNA): TGTGCCTGGAGTTGGTCACGTGCGGGAGATACGCAGTATTTT.

This clonotype has a handful of counts. The genes are TRBV7-9 and TRBJ1-4; D remains ambiguous. CDR3 length: 14 amino acids. Per germline, CDR1 SEHNR and CDR2 FQNEAQ (reference sequence). V lost 0 bases, J lost 4 bases, and 6 bases lay in between. The CDR3 is CASSLASLNEKLFF. CDR3 sequence (DNA): TGTGCCAGCAGCTTAGCCAGCCTTAATGAAAAACTGTTTTTT.